One and the same sample provided the 26 T cell receptor beta chains below, sequenced in a study of blood T cell repertoires in COVID-19. The assay was immunoSEQ multiplex PCR, and TCRdb's table has in-frame clones only and misses some. The table lists over 95,000 clones, about four fifths of them singletons, with about 18% in the top ten. The sequencing input was peripheral blood. Source of these receptors: a woman aged 60-75 years with acute or convalescent COVID-19.

J is TRBJ1-1 and V is TRBV7-2, with D perhaps matching TRBD1 (6 bases). Germline CDR1 and CDR2: SGHTA and FQGNSA. This CDR3 comprises 11 residues. Trimming shortened V by 5 bases and J by 7 bases, and 8 bases separated the two germline ends. The CDR3 nucleotides are TGTGCCAGCAGCCAGGGGTATGAAGCTTTCTTT. This translates into CASSQGYEAFF.

A remark on this clone: This sample also contains other DNA sequences that code for the same CDR3. The chain carries TRBV5-1 and TRBJ2-3, with unresolved D. In germline, CDR1 is SGHRS, CDR2 YFSETQ. The CDR3 spans 14 residues. The V end lost 0 bases, the J end lost 0 bases, and 5 bases lay between the germline ends. As DNA, the CDR3 is TGCGCCAGCAGCTTGGCACGGAGCACAGATACGCAGTATTTT. This gives the protein CASSLARSTDTQYF.

The CDR3 reads CASSLLAGGRSSYNEQFF. CDR3 nucleotide sequence: TGCGCCAGCAGCTTGCTAGCGGGGGGCCGGAGCTCCTACAATGAGCAGTTCTTC. The chain recombines TRBV5-1 with TRBJ2-1, with 11 bases lining up with TRBD2. This CDR3 contains 18 residues. CDR1 and CDR2 from the germline V gene are SGHRS and YFSETQ. Losses at the gene ends were 1 base for V and 0 bases for J; bases not matched to a gene: 6. Supplemented by reference TRBV5-1 and TRBJ2-1, the full variable domain reads KAGVTQTPRYLIKTRGQQVTLSCSPISGHRSVSWYQQTPGQGLQFLFEYFSETQRNKGNFPGRFSGRQFSNSRSEMNVSTLELGDSALYLCASSLLAGGRSSYNEQFFGPGTRLTVL.

This chain connects TRBV6-1 to TRBJ1-2; D is perhaps TRBD1 (6 bases). CDR3 size: 15 residues. The germline CDR1 and CDR2 sequences are MNHNS and SASEGT. V dropped 1 base and J dropped 6 bases, with 15 bases sitting between them. The CDR3: CASSEETDRPHGYTF. CDR3 in DNA: TGTGCCAGCAGTGAAGAAACTGACAGGCCTCATGGCTACACCTTC.

The rearrangement uses TRBV6-5 and TRBJ2-1; D is unresolved. Germline-derived CDR1 and CDR2 are MNHEY and SVGAGI. This CDR3 is 10 amino acids long. V was cut by 5 bases and J by 7 bases, with 3 bases left in between. In nucleotides, the CDR3 is TGTGCCAGCAGTATAAATGAGCAGTTCTTC. Its translation: CASSINEQFF.

The chain is built from TRBV5-1 and TRBJ1-1; no clear D gene. The CDR3 is 14 residues long. The germline V gene has CDR1 SGHRS and CDR2 YFSETQ. V was shortened by 5 bases and J by 1 base, with 12 bases between the two germline ends. CDR3 sequence: CASRLAGGNTEAFF. The CDR3 DNA sequence: TGCGCCAGCAGACTGGCCGGCGGGAACACTGAAGCTTTCTTT.

V gene TRBV28 combines with J gene TRBJ1-2; D call uncertain. The CDR3 is 12 amino acids. V was clipped by 5 bases and J by 7 bases, with 11 bases between them. The germline V gene encodes CDR1 MDHEN and CDR2 SYDVKM. As DNA, the CDR3 is TGTGCCAGCAGTCTTCGTGCGATTGGCTACACCTTC. Translation gives CASSLRAIGYTF.

The genes are TRBV3-1 (or the pseudogene TRBV3-2) and TRBJ2-3; D is ambiguous. V shed 2 bases and J shed 6 bases, with 6 bases lying between them. CDR1 and CDR2 from the germline V gene are LGHDT and YNNKEL (reference sequence). CDR3 length: 12 amino acids. The CDR3 sequence is CASSQFGDTQYF. In nucleotides, the CDR3 is TGTGCCAGCAGCCAATTCGGGGATACGCAGTATTTT.

V usage is TRBV5-4 and J usage is TRBJ1-1; TRBD1 might be the D (6 bases). Trimming cost V 6 bases and J 5 bases, with 23 bases left between them. CDR3 length equals 16 residues. The germline CDR1 and CDR2 sequences are SGHNT and YYREEE (reference sequence). The CDR3 coding sequence is TGTGCCAGCACCCGATCGCAGGGGACCTCACAGACTGAAGCTTTCTTT. Protein sequence: CASTRSQGTSQTEAFF.

The J gene is TRBJ2-7, the V gene TRBV28; 7 bases match TRBD1. CDR3 length: 13 residues. Unmatched junction bases numbered 4, after V lost 5 bases and J lost 3 bases. Per germline, CDR1 MDHEN and CDR2 SYDVKM. The CDR3 DNA is TGTGCCAGCAGTGGACAGGTTTTCTACGAGCAGTACTTC. Encoded protein: CASSGQVFYEQYF. Variable domain in full (rest from reference TRBV28 and TRBJ2-7): DVKVTQSSRYLVKRTGEKVFLECVQDMDHENMFWYRQDPGLGLRLIYFSYDVKMKEKGDIPEGYSVSREKKERFSLILESASTNQTSMYLCASSGQVFYEQYFGPGTRLTVT.

This rearrangement joins TRBV2 to TRBJ2-5; possible D gene TRBD1, 5 bases. Germline V gene lookup returns CDR1 SNHLY and CDR2 FYNNEI. This CDR3 comprises 12 residues. V lost 7 bases and J lost 5, with 11 bases in between. CDR3 DNA: TGTGCCAGCAAAAACAGGCGGGAGACCCAGTACTTC. Protein sequence: CASKNRRETQYF.

On this clone itself: Possible read error: a much larger clone is one base away. In the same sample, other DNA sequences code for this CDR3. This chain links TRBV7-9 with TRBJ2-5; 9 positions match TRBD1. Per the germline V gene, CDR1 is SEHNR and CDR2 is FQNEAQ (reference sequence). CDR3 length: 15 residues. The CDR3 bases are TGTGCCAGCAGCTGGGGACAGGGATACCAAGAAACCCAGTACTTC. Protein product: CASSWGQGYQETQYF.

This chain uses TRBV12-3 or TRBV12-4 with TRBJ1-3; TRBD1 is a possible D gene (5 bases). The germline V and J ends were trimmed by 7 bases and 0 bases, with 7 bases remaining between them. The CDR3 runs 13 residues. The DNA of the CDR3 is TGTGCCAGCAATCAGGGCTCTGGAAACACCATATATTTT. It codes for CASNQGSGNTIYF.

The V call is TRBV5-1, the J call TRBJ2-3; D might be TRBD1 (5 bases). Germline CDR1 is SGHRS and CDR2 is YFSETQ. The CDR3 is 14 residues long. V was pared by 2 bases and J by 3 bases, with 10 bases between. In nucleotides, the CDR3 is TGCGCCAGCAGCTTCACAGGTGGTACAGATACGCAGTATTTT. Translation: CASSFTGGTDTQYF.

J is TRBJ1-3 and V is TRBV4-2; 7 positions agree with TRBD1. V dropped 1 base and J dropped 0; count of bases not matched to a gene: 0. The CDR3 sequence is 15 residues long. Germline V gives CDR1 LGHNA, CDR2 YNFKEQ. The CDR3 nucleotides read TGTGCCAGCAGCCAAGGGGACAGCTCTGGAAACACCATATATTTT. Translation: CASSQGDSSGNTIYF.

The chain is built from TRBV12-5 and TRBJ2-7, with TRBD2 matching 8 bases. V shed 2 bases and J 4 bases; nucleotides not matched to a gene: 7. From germline, CDR1 is LGHNT and CDR2 FRNRAP. This CDR3 is built from 15 residues. CDR3 protein: CASGLRTSSRYEQYF. In DNA, the CDR3 is TGTGCTAGTGGTTTGAGGACTAGCAGTCGGTACGAGCAGTACTTC. Looking up the rest from reference TRBV12-5 and TRBJ2-7 gives the full variable domain: DARVTQTPRHKVTEMGQEVTMRCQPILGHNTVFWYRQTMMQGLELLAYFRNRAPLDDSGMPKDRFSAEMPDATLATLKIQPSEPRDSAVYFCASGLRTSSRYEQYFGPGTRLTVT.

The rearrangement joins TRBV1 to TRBJ1-1. TRBV1 is annotated as a pseudogene. The CDR3 covers 14 residues. Here the CDR3 DNA reads TGCACCAGCAGCCATACCTCGGCACGGGCTGAAGCTTTCTTT. This sequence encodes CTSSHTSARAEAFF.

The V and J genes are TRBV21-1 and TRBJ1-6; the D call in the table, TRBD1, was not verified against the DNA. TRBV21-1 is termed a pseudogene. The CDR3 is 13 residues long. The CDR3 protein is CANYRVLGSPLHF. The CDR3 DNA is TGTGCCAACTACAGGGTCCTAGGCTCACCCCTCCACTTT.

The sample holds a few counts of this clone. V is TRBV11-2 and J is TRBJ1-4; tentatively, D is TRBD1 (6 bases). The CDR3 loop spans 16 amino acids. The germline CDR1 and CDR2 sequences are SGHAT and FQNNGV. V lost 6 bases, J lost 0 bases, and 14 bases lay in between. In DNA form, the CDR3 reads TGTGCCAGCAGACCGAAGGGGGTAGCAACTAATGAAAAACTGTTTTTT. It yields the protein CASRPKGVATNEKLFF.

The V call is TRBV5-1, the J call TRBJ1-1; 8 nucleotides align to TRBD1. The V gene end was trimmed by 6 bases and the J gene end by 1 base; junction bases not matched to a gene: 14. Germline loops: CDR1 SGHRS, CDR2 YFSETQ. The CDR3 is 17 amino acids. Here the CDR3 reads CASTRYSTGGWNTEAFF. The CDR3, as DNA: TGCGCCAGCACCAGATACTCTACAGGGGGATGGAACACTGAAGCTTTCTTT.

The chain joins TRBV3-1 (or the pseudogene TRBV3-2) to TRBJ1-4, with D tentatively TRBD1 (6 bases). The CDR3 is 14 amino acids. In germline, CDR1 is LGHDT, CDR2 YNNKEL (reference sequence). Trimming took off 0 bases at V and 12 bases at J, with 14 bases between the two ends. CDR3 loop: CASSQDVGAWELFF. In nucleotides, the CDR3 is TGTGCCAGCAGCCAAGATGTGGGGGCGTGGGAACTGTTTTTT.

DNA for the CDR3: TGTGCCAGCATTCTAGGAGTTTATAGCAATCAGCCCCAGCATTTT. Translated: CASILGVYSNQPQHF. This chain uses TRBV6-5 with TRBJ1-5; D remains unclear. Trimming shortened V by 7 bases and J by 0 bases, and 13 bases separated the two germline ends. The CDR3 runs to 15 residues. Germline CDR1 is MNHEY and CDR2 is SVGAGI.

This clone was detected once. The genes are TRBV29-1 and TRBJ1-1; D is unresolved. With 4 bases removed from V and 2 bases from J, the gap between germline ends came to 11 bases. The germline gives CDR1 SQVTM, CDR2 ANQGSEA. The CDR3 is made up of 13 amino acids. DNA for the CDR3: TGCAGCGTTGGGGTCGGGATTAACACTGAAGCTTTCTTT. Protein: CSVGVGINTEAFF. Drawing the rest from reference TRBV29-1 and TRBJ1-1, the complete variable domain is SAVISQKPSRDICQRGTSLTIQCQVDSQVTMMFWYRQQPGQSLTLIATANQGSEATYESGFVIDKFPISRPNLTFSTLTVSNMSPEDSSIYLCSVGVGINTEAFFGQGTRLTVV.

The chain joins TRBV7-2 to TRBJ2-7; 7 bases are shared with TRBD1. The CDR3 runs 16 residues. CDR1 and CDR2 from the germline V gene are SGHTA and FQGNSA. V lost 5 bases, J lost 3 bases, and 13 bases stayed unmatched. DNA of the CDR3: TGTGCCAGCAGCGCAACCACAGGGGCGGGTTTCTACGAGCAGTACTTC. Protein product: CASSATTGAGFYEQYF. Based on the CDR3 plus reference TRBV7-2 and TRBJ2-7, the full variable domain is GAGVSQSPSNKVTEKGKDVELRCDPISGHTALYWYRQSLGQGLEFLIYFQGNSAPDKSGLPSDRFSAERTGGSVSTLTIQRTQQEDSAVYLCASSATTGAGFYEQYFGPGTRLTVT.

The gene calls are TRBV10-3 and TRBJ1-2; the D is unclear. The V gene lost 4 bases and the J gene lost 5 bases, with 17 bases spanning the gap. Germline lookup yields CDR1 ENHRY and CDR2 SYGVKD. The CDR3 length is 15 residues. The CDR3 DNA reads TGTGCCATCAGTGCCGCGGGCGGAGAGGTGTATGGCTACACCTTC. Amino acid sequence: CAISAAGGEVYGYTF.

The V call is TRBV11-3, the J call TRBJ2-3; 8 nucleotides match TRBD2. The CDR3 extends over 17 amino acids. V dropped 2 bases and J dropped 1; count of bases not matched to a gene: 8. Germline assignment: CDR1 SGHNT and CDR2 YENEEA. DNA of the CDR3: TGTGCCAGCAGCTTACCGGTTTCAGCGGGGGGCACAGATACGCAGTATTTT. It encodes CASSLPVSAGGTDTQYF. Full variable domain (outside the CDR3, taken from reference TRBV11-3 and TRBJ2-3): EAGVVQSPRYKIIEKKQPVAFWCNPISGHNTLYWYLQNLGQGPELLIRYENEEAVDDSQLPKDRFSAERLKGVDSTLKIQPAELGDSAVYLCASSLPVSAGGTDTQYFGPGTRLTVL.